A single sample gave rise to the 26 T cell receptor beta chains below, sequenced in a study of naive and memory T cell subsets. Both TRBC1 and TRBC2 were covered by a beta constant-region primer of two equimolar oligonucleotides. Each CDR3 protein is one row after TCRdb ran MiXCR on the UMI-ligation and nested PCR reads. Of approximately 140,000 distinct CDR3 sequences in the sample, about a sixth were seen once. The sample was naive CD4+ T cells from blood. The receptors shown here come from a human donor in good health.

The V gene is TRBV29-1, the J gene TRBJ2-1, with TRBD2 matching 11 bases. CDR1 is SQVTM, CDR2 ANQGSEA, per germline. Trimming removed 4 bases from V and 6 bases from J; junction bases left unmatched: 2. The CDR3 totals 13 residues. The CDR3: CSVVAGGPNEQFF. In DNA, the CDR3 is TGCAGCGTTGTAGCGGGAGGGCCCAATGAGCAGTTCTTC.

V is TRBV7-3 and J is TRBJ1-1; 10 bases are a match to TRBD1. Losses at the gene ends were 5 bases for V and 5 bases for J; bases not matched to a gene: 5. CDR1 is SGHTA, CDR2 FQGTGA, per germline. The CDR3 sequence is 14 residues long. The CDR3: CASSPGQGETEAFF. CDR3 coding DNA: TGTGCCAGCAGCCCTGGACAGGGGGAGACTGAAGCTTTCTTT.

This sequence joins TRBV7-2 and TRBJ2-2; D unresolved. Germline CDR1 reads SGHTA; CDR2 reads FQGNSA. CDR3 size: 16 residues. Trimming stripped 1 base from V and 1 base from J, with 10 bases between. The CDR3 region is CASSLVPAGNTGELFF. Here the CDR3 DNA reads TGTGCCAGCAGCTTAGTCCCGGCCGGGAACACCGGGGAGCTGTTTTTT.

This clonotype was detected a few times. The gene calls are TRBV5-1 and TRBJ2-1, with 12 bases fitting TRBD2. Germline loops: CDR1 SGHRS, CDR2 YFSETQ. The CDR3 contains 17 residues. V trimming: 0 bases; J trimming: 9 bases; junction bases outside the gene matches: 10. The CDR3 spells CASSLASGRAGATEQFF. In DNA, the CDR3 is TGCGCCAGCAGCTTGGCTAGCGGGAGGGCCGGAGCTACTGAGCAGTTCTTC.

This clonotype showed up just a few times. The chain links TRBV29-1 to TRBJ1-1, with unresolved D. V lost 7 bases and J 5 bases, leaving 17 bases between the germline ends. There are 13 residues in the CDR3. Germline V gene sequence: CDR1 SQVTM, CDR2 ANQGSEA. The CDR3 DNA reads as TGCAGCGCCGCGACCCACCAAGGAACTGAAGCTTTCTTT. Its translation: CSAATHQGTEAFF.

This clonotype has a handful of counts. The V and J genes are TRBV18 and TRBJ1-1; the match to TRBD1 covers 8 bases. The CDR3 has 12 amino acids. J was trimmed by 6 bases and V by 5 bases; bases with no gene match: 2. Germline lookup yields CDR1 KGHSH and CDR2 LQKENI. The CDR3 DNA reads as TGTGCCAGCTCATCGACAGGGGCTGAAGCTTTCTTT. This codes for CASSSTGAEAFF. The entire variable domain, with the rest obtained from reference TRBV18 and TRBJ1-1, is as follows: NAGVMQNPRHLVRRRGQEARLRCSPMKGHSHVYWYRQLPEEGLKFMVYLQKENIIDESGMPKERFSAEFPKEGPSILRIQQVVRGDSAAYFCASSSTGAEAFFGQGTRLTVV.

This clonotype was observed a handful of times. V usage is TRBV14 and J usage is TRBJ2-6; TRBD1 is a possible D gene (5 bases). From germline, CDR1 is SGHDN and CDR2 FVKESK. This CDR3 spans 15 amino acids. V lost 5 bases and J lost 4, with 12 bases in between. The DNA for the CDR3 is TGTGCCAGCAGCTTTACAGGTACCGGGGCCAACGTCCTGACTTTC. Its protein product is CASSFTGTGANVLTF.

V and J are TRBV27 and TRBJ2-7, with D possibly matching TRBD2 (5 bases). From germline, CDR1 is MNHEY and CDR2 SMNVEV (reference sequence). The CDR3 spans 15 residues. V was cut by 8 bases and J by 0 bases, with 17 bases left in between. In DNA form, the CDR3 reads TGTGCCAGCGGTCCTGACGGACTTCACTCCTACGAGCAGTACTTC. Protein product: CASGPDGLHSYEQYF.

The chain carries TRBV20-1 and TRBJ2-1; 14 bases are a match to TRBD2. CDR1 and CDR2 from the germline V gene are DFQATT and SNEGSKA (reference sequence). V dropped 7 bases and J dropped 0; count of bases not matched to a gene: 17. This CDR3 contains 20 residues. CDR3 sequence: CSVGDRLAGGLGVSYNEQFF. In DNA form, the CDR3 reads TGCAGTGTAGGGGACCGACTAGCGGGAGGGTTGGGGGTCTCCTACAATGAGCAGTTCTTC.

This clonotype turned up a few times. J is TRBJ1-1 and V is TRBV6-1; possible D gene TRBD1, 6 bases. Per germline, CDR1 MNHNS and CDR2 SASEGT. The CDR3 covers 14 residues. With 5 bases removed from V and 3 bases from J, the gap between germline ends came to 13 bases. The CDR3 protein is CASSSTGRYTEAFF. The DNA for the CDR3 is TGTGCCAGCAGTAGTACAGGGCGGTACACTGAAGCTTTCTTT.

The chain couples TRBV30 to TRBJ1-3; the D gene is possibly TRBD1 (5 bases). This CDR3 region has 16 residues. Germline assignment: CDR1 GTSNPN and CDR2 SVGIG (reference sequence). Trimming took 1 base from V and 0 from J, leaving 13 bases between them. In DNA, the CDR3 is TGTGCCTGGAGTGCACAGGTCGGTGACTCTGGAAACACCATATATTTT. This encodes CAWSAQVGDSGNTIYF.

V gene TRBV6-5 combines with J gene TRBJ2-5, with TRBD1 matching over 8 bases. The V segment lost 7 bases and the J segment 3 bases; nucleotides outside the gene matches: 10. Germline CDR1 MNHEY, CDR2 SVGAGI. The CDR3 totals 15 residues. Here the CDR3 DNA reads TGTGCCAGCATTGGGCAGGGGGCAGAAGAAGAGACCCAGTACTTC. Translation gives CASIGQGAEEETQYF.

This chain uses TRBV10-3 with TRBJ2-7, with 9 positions matching TRBD1. The junction had 9 bases not matched to a gene; V was cut back by 8 bases and J by 7 bases. The CDR3 sequence is 13 residues long. Germline CDR1 is ENHRY and CDR2 is SYGVKD. Here the CDR3 DNA reads TGTGCCATCGGACAGGGGCTAGTCCGAGAGCAGTACTTC. Its translation is CAIGQGLVREQYF.

This chain joins TRBV6-6 and TRBJ2-7, with D maybe TRBD2 (6 bases). The V and J ends lost 4 bases and 2 bases respectively, with 18 bases between them. The CDR3 has 16 amino acids. Germline CDR1 is MNHNY and CDR2 is SVGAGI (reference sequence). CDR3 in DNA: TGTGCCAGCAGTTTCGGGCGGGGTCCAATTGCCTACGAGCAGTACTTC. Its protein product is CASSFGRGPIAYEQYF.

This clonotype was picked up a small number of times. The V call is TRBV27, the J call TRBJ1-5, with 10 bases matching TRBD1. Germline CDR1 and CDR2: MNHEY and SMNVEV (reference sequence). The CDR3 has 17 residues. The V and J ends lost 6 bases and 0 bases, in that order; junction bases with no gene match: 8. The chain's CDR3 is CASRYAGQGYSNQPQHF. CDR3 DNA: TGTGCCAGCAGATACGCGGGACAGGGGTATAGCAATCAGCCCCAGCATTTT.

A remark on this clonotype: One junction end does not reproduce the germline sequence, and a read error may be involved. The gene calls are TRBV20-1 and TRBJ1-5; D is possibly TRBD1 (5 bases). The CDR3 contains 15 residues. Looked up from germline, CDR1 is DFQATT and CDR2 is SNEGSKA (reference sequence). The CDR3: CSASRGTNSNQPQNF. The CDR3 DNA is TGCAGTGCTAGTCGGGGGACCAATAGCAATCAGCCCCAGAATTTT.

In its sample, this clonotype was seen many times. The rearrangement uses TRBV5-5 and TRBJ2-7, with TRBD1 matching 10 bases. The CDR3 runs to 16 residues. Germline V lookup: CDR1 SGHKS, CDR2 YYEKEE (reference sequence). With 4 bases clipped from V and 7 bases from J, the junction kept 14 bases outside the gene matches. CDR3 in amino acids: CASSLRGTGAPGEQYF. The CDR3 nucleotides read TGTGCCAGCAGCCTGCGGGGGACAGGGGCCCCGGGGGAGCAGTACTTC.

Notes on this clonotype: This sequence may be a read error, since a much larger clone differs from it by one base. The chain links TRBV11-2 to TRBJ2-1, with 15 bases fitting TRBD2. This CDR3 is built from 21 residues. Per the germline V gene, CDR1 is SGHAT and CDR2 is FQNNGV. CDR3 amino acids: CASSLARGTSGRLRSYSEQFF. The CDR3 DNA reads as TGTGCCAGCAGCTTAGCCCGGGGGACTAGCGGGAGGTTAAGGTCCTACAGTGAGCAGTTCTTC.

There are a few counts of this clonotype. The chain employs TRBV6-2 or TRBV6-3 and TRBJ1-2; TRBD1 aligns across 7 bases. J was trimmed by 3 bases and V by 5 bases; bases with no gene match: 3. The CDR3 sequence is 13 residues long. CDR1 and CDR2 from the germline V gene are MNHEY and SVGEGT. CDR3 nucleotides: TGTGCCAGCAGTCTCCAGGGGGACTATGGCTACACCTTC. Encoded protein: CASSLQGDYGYTF.

This clonotype turned up a few times. This sequence joins TRBV7-2 and TRBJ2-3, with D unresolved. This CDR3 is built from 16 residues. V was clipped by 4 bases and J by 0 bases, with 14 bases between them. Germline CDR1 SGHTA, CDR2 FQGNSA. For the CDR3, the DNA is TGTGCCAGCAGCTCTTTGATGGGGAAGAGCACAGATACGCAGTATTTT. Its translation is CASSSLMGKSTDTQYF.

This clonotype was found a few times. V usage is TRBV29-1 and J usage is TRBJ2-1, with a tentative D call TRBD2 (6 bases). The CDR3 totals 15 residues. The V end lost 7 bases, the J end lost 5 bases, and 21 bases lay between the germline ends. The V gene's germline CDR1 is SQVTM and CDR2 ANQGSEA. CDR3 bases: TGCAGCGCTCTAGAACCGGGACTCGCTCACAATGAGCAGTTCTTC. Translating gives CSALEPGLAHNEQFF.

This clonotype was seen a few times. The chain has TRBV9 and TRBJ1-1; 7 nucleotides agree with TRBD1. V was pared by 4 bases and J by 4 bases, with 4 bases of the junction left unmatched. The CDR3 is made up of 13 amino acids. Germline V gene data show CDR1 as SGDLS and CDR2 as YYNGEE. The chain's CDR3 is CASSTGTVTEAFF. CDR3 in DNA: TGTGCCAGCAGCACCGGGACAGTCACTGAAGCTTTCTTT.

A few counts support this clonotype. This chain connects TRBV2 to TRBJ2-3, with 12 bases that match TRBD2. Germline V gene sequence: CDR1 SNHLY, CDR2 FYNNEI. V dropped 4 bases and J dropped 1; count of bases not matched to a gene: 9. The CDR3 totals 18 residues. CDR3 sequence reads: CASSVSLAGGPGTDTQYF. The CDR3 nucleotides are TGTGCCAGCAGTGTGTCGCTAGCGGGAGGGCCCGGCACAGATACGCAGTATTTT.

The gene calls are TRBV11-2 and TRBJ2-1; D is undetermined. V dropped 4 bases and J dropped 0 bases, with 10 bases sitting between them. Germline values: CDR1 SGHAT, CDR2 FQNNGV. The CDR3 runs 15 residues. This chain's CDR3 is CASSSLLSSYNEQFF. The CDR3 region has the DNA TGTGCCAGCAGCTCCCTACTAAGCTCCTACAATGAGCAGTTCTTC.

This clonotype was observed a handful of times. This chain uses TRBV29-1 with TRBJ2-1; 9 bases match TRBD1. The CDR3 is made up of 14 amino acids. CDR1 is SQVTM, CDR2 ANQGSEA, per germline. J was trimmed by 3 bases and V by 6 bases; bases with no gene match: 6. The CDR3: CSVVDRGFYNEQFF. CDR3 nucleotides: TGCAGCGTCGTGGACAGGGGTTTCTACAATGAGCAGTTCTTC.

This chain connects TRBV6-2 or TRBV6-3 to TRBJ2-7, with 7 bases identical to TRBD2. This CDR3 has 13 amino acids. The V and J ends lost 8 bases and 2 bases, in that order; junction bases with no gene match: 6. Germline CDR1 MNHEY, CDR2 SVGEGT. DNA for the CDR3: TGTGCCAGCTGTCTAGCGGCAACCTACGAGCAGTACTTC. Amino acid sequence: CASCLAATYEQYF.